These 17 T cell receptor beta chains were all obtained from the same sample, sequenced in a study of CD8+ T cells in alopecia areata. Treatment of the sample: oral pan-JAK inhibitor, 5-10 mg twice daily. Once RNA had been extracted, it was reverse transcribed into cDNA to act as the sequencing template. Here immunoSEQ multiplex PCR was the method, and the copy in TCRdb shows in-frame clones only, minus some. The profile shows fewer than 250,000 clones, less than 65% of them singletons. Source: CD4+ T cells sorted from blood, taken at week 4, from a patient treated with tofacitinib. The receptors shown here come from a human donor with alopecia areata.

This clone turned up a few times. V is TRBV5-1 and J is TRBJ2-4, with 11 bases identical to TRBD2. The CDR3 spans 15 residues. V lost 4 bases, J lost 5 bases, and 5 bases stayed unmatched. From germline, CDR1 is SGHRS and CDR2 YFSETQ. CDR3 loop: CASSPGLAGQNIQYF. Written as DNA, the CDR3 is TGCGCCAGCAGCCCCGGACTAGCGGGCCAAAACATTCAGTACTTC. Drawing the rest from reference TRBV5-1 and TRBJ2-4, the complete variable domain is KAGVTQTPRYLIKTRGQQVTLSCSPISGHRSVSWYQQTPGQGLQFLFEYFSETQRNKGNFPGRFSGRQFSNSRSEMNVSTLELGDSALYLCASSPGLAGQNIQYFGAGTRLSVL.

The chain combines TRBV21-1 with TRBJ1-2. TRBV21-1 is a pseudogene. This CDR3 comprises 19 residues. CDR3 nucleotide sequence: TGTGCCAGCAGCAAAGTCGGTTGGCGGGGCAGGAATCAGCGGTATGGCTACACCTTC. Translation gives CASSKVGWRGRNQRYGYTF.

The chain is built from TRBV29-1 and TRBJ2-3; 13 positions agree with TRBD2. Germline V gene lookup returns CDR1 SQVTM and CDR2 ANQGSEA. The CDR3 spans 13 residues. With V trimmed by 6 bases and J by 6 bases, 3 bases remained unmatched. This CDR3 is CSVALAGGDTQYF. CDR3 DNA: TGCAGCGTCGCACTAGCGGGGGGGGATACGCAGTATTTT.

This chain joins TRBV6-5 and TRBJ2-7; tentative D call: TRBD1 (6 bases). Trimming left V 6 bases short and J 1 base short, with 10 bases between. CDR1 and CDR2 from the germline V gene are MNHEY and SVGAGI. The CDR3 covers 13 residues. CDR3 amino acids: CASRNTGSYEQYF. DNA of the CDR3: TGTGCCAGCAGAAACACAGGGTCCTACGAGCAGTACTTC.

The CDR3 nucleotides read TGCGCCAGCAGCCCTCGTGGTCCAGATACGCAGTATTTT. Translation gives CASSPRGPDTQYF. V usage is TRBV4-3 and J usage is TRBJ2-3; D gene ambiguous. CDR3 size: 13 residues. Trimming pared 4 bases from V and 4 bases from J, leaving 9 bases between. Germline CDR1 reads LGHNA; CDR2 reads YSLEER.

This clone has just a few counts. The J gene is TRBJ2-5, the V gene TRBV29-1; D is undetermined. Germline V gene lookup returns CDR1 SQVTM and CDR2 ANQGSEA. The CDR3 has 13 residues. Trimming stripped 2 bases from V and 1 base from J, with 8 bases between. DNA for the CDR3: TGCAGCGTTGAATACATGGGCCAAGAGACCCAGTACTTC. It encodes CSVEYMGQETQYF.

V and J are TRBV27 and TRBJ1-2, with 7 positions matching TRBD1. Losses at the gene ends were 5 bases for V and 4 bases for J; bases not matched to a gene: 10. From germline, CDR1 is MNHEY and CDR2 SMNVEV (reference sequence). The CDR3 is 15 residues long. The CDR3 is CASSPRGQGVYGYTF. The CDR3 coding sequence is TGTGCCAGCAGTCCACGGGGGCAGGGGGTCTATGGCTACACCTTC.

This chain uses TRBV30 with TRBJ1-2, with a weak D call TRBD1 (5 bases). Germline V gene data show CDR1 as GTSNPN and CDR2 as SVGIG (reference sequence). V lost 4 bases and J lost 8, with 20 bases in between. The CDR3 totals 14 residues. CDR3 sequence: CAWTHLTDPPGYTF. The CDR3 nucleotides are TGTGCCTGGACCCATCTGACAGACCCACCCGGCTACACCTTC.

The chain couples TRBV6-1 to TRBJ2-5; 8 nucleotides agree with TRBD2. The germline V gene encodes CDR1 MNHNS and CDR2 SASEGT. The V gene end was trimmed by 6 bases and the J gene end by 4 bases; junction bases not matched to a gene: 7. This CDR3 contains 14 residues. In DNA, the CDR3 is TGTGCCAGCAGCCCCGGGGGGGGCGGAGAGACCCAGTACTTC. This gives the protein CASSPGGGGETQYF.

This clone was counted only a few times. The chain recombines TRBV29-1 with TRBJ2-5, with D possibly TRBD1 on 6 matching bases. The ends were cut back, 6 bases at V and 5 bases at J, with 13 bases in the middle. This CDR3 has 12 residues. Per the germline V gene, CDR1 is SQVTM and CDR2 is ANQGSEA. The CDR3 loop is CSVVLQGETQYF. In DNA form, the CDR3 reads TGCAGCGTCGTGCTCCAGGGGGAGACCCAGTACTTC. Combining the CDR3 with reference TRBV29-1 and TRBJ2-5 gives the whole variable domain SAVISQKPSRDICQRGTSLTIQCQVDSQVTMMFWYRQQPGQSLTLIATANQGSEATYESGFVIDKFPISRPNLTFSTLTVSNMSPEDSSIYLCSVVLQGETQYFGPGTRLLVL.

The gene calls are TRBV7-9 and TRBJ1-5, with D possibly TRBD1 on 5 matching bases. This CDR3 is built from 16 residues. V gave up 5 bases and J gave up 2 bases, with 16 bases separating them. The germline V gene has CDR1 SEHNR and CDR2 FQNEAQ (reference sequence). Here the CDR3 DNA reads TGTGCCAGCAGCCCTCTCGGGGCAACTGGCAATCAGCCCCAGCATTTT. It yields the protein CASSPLGATGNQPQHF.

This clone appeared a few times. The chain has TRBV19 and TRBJ1-2, with a possible D match to TRBD1 (5 bases). CDR3 length equals 14 residues. CDR1 is LNHDA, CDR2 SQIVND, per germline (reference sequence). Trimming pared 3 bases from V and 4 bases from J, leaving 12 bases between. The DNA of the CDR3 is TGTGCCAGTAGTATTGGATCAGGGATCTATGGCTACACCTTC. Protein product: CASSIGSGIYGYTF.

This chain joins TRBV6-5 and TRBJ1-3; D is perhaps TRBD1 (6 bases). CDR1 MNHEY and CDR2 SVGAGI come from the germline V gene. CDR3 length equals 15 residues. V gave up 6 bases and J gave up 0 bases, with 12 bases separating them. The CDR3 is CASRGTRSSGNTIYF. CDR3 bases: TGTGCCAGCAGGGGGACAAGGAGCTCTGGAAACACCATATATTTT.

This chain uses TRBV9 with TRBJ2-6; D not certain. Trimming stripped 3 bases from V and 1 base from J, with 8 bases between. The CDR3 covers 15 residues. Germline CDR1 and CDR2: SGDLS and YYNGEE. The CDR3 coding sequence is TGTGCCAGCAGCGCCTTCACTTCTGGGGCCAACGTCCTGACTTTC. Amino acids: CASSAFTSGANVLTF.

This clone was detected a few times. The rearrangement joins TRBV7-8 to TRBJ2-2; maybe TRBD2 (7 bases). With 7 bases removed from V and 4 bases from J, the gap between germline ends came to 16 bases. Germline values: CDR1 SGHVS, CDR2 FQNEAQ. CDR3 length: 15 residues. The CDR3 region is CASTEREGGTGELFF. The CDR3 DNA is TGTGCCAGCACTGAGAGGGAGGGGGGCACCGGGGAGCTGTTTTTT.

The chain couples TRBV6-5 to TRBJ2-2, with 10 bases lining up with TRBD2. Germline CDR1 reads MNHEY; CDR2 reads SVGAGI. This CDR3 has 15 residues. J gave up 6 bases and V 2 bases, and 3 bases lay outside the gene matches. The CDR3: CASSYSGTSAGELFF. CDR3 coding DNA: TGTGCCAGCAGTTACAGCGGGACTAGCGCCGGGGAGCTGTTTTTT.

V usage is TRBV29-1 and J usage is TRBJ2-3; tentatively, D is TRBD1 or TRBD2 (5 bases each). The CDR3 runs 13 residues. Germline V gene sequence: CDR1 SQVTM, CDR2 ANQGSEA. Between the trimmed V and J ends, which lost 7 bases and 2 bases, there was a span of 13 bases. CDR3 residues: CSGRDHSTDTQYF. The CDR3, as DNA: TGCAGCGGCAGGGACCATTCCACAGATACGCAGTATTTT.